This passage covers 7 T cell receptor beta chains from one sample sequenced in a study of cytomegalovirus exposure and HLA in healthy donors. Vbeta (60) and Jbeta (13) primers were used in the PCR. Clones were sequenced by immunoSEQ multiplex PCR, and TCRdb holds only the in-frame ones, with some missing. The sample has tens of thousands of clones; around 40% are singletons. The sequencing sample was made of PBMCs. These receptors all come from a woman in her 50s in good health and CMV-seronegative.

This clone has more than one count but fewer than ten. The V call is TRBV18, the J call TRBJ1-2; tentatively, D is TRBD1 (6 bases). V lost 8 bases to trimming and J lost 2 bases, with 18 bases between them. The CDR3 covers 15 residues. From germline, CDR1 is KGHSH and CDR2 LQKENI. CDR3: CASPKEPTGNYGYTF. The CDR3 region has the DNA TGTGCCAGCCCTAAGGAACCCACAGGGAACTATGGCTACACCTTC. Full variable domain (remainder filled in from reference TRBV18 and TRBJ1-2): NAGVMQNPRHLVRRRGQEARLRCSPMKGHSHVYWYRQLPEEGLKFMVYLQKENIIDESGMPKERFSAEFPKEGPSILRIQQVVRGDSAAYFCASPKEPTGNYGYTFGSGTRLTVV.

The CDR3 DNA reads as TGCGCCAGCAGCCAAGACCGGCGGACAGGGCGGACTGAAGCTTTCTTT. This codes for CASSQDRRTGRTEAFF. This rearrangement joins TRBV4-1 to TRBJ1-1, with TRBD1 identical over 8 bases. V trimming: 0 bases; J trimming: 5 bases; junction bases outside the gene matches: 8. The CDR3 runs to 16 residues. Germline CDR1 is MGHRA and CDR2 is YSYEKL.

A few counts support this clone. The chain links TRBV19 to TRBJ2-1, with 11 positions matching TRBD1. After removal of 9 bases from V and 4 bases from J, the junction contained 5 bases not matched to a gene. CDR1 and CDR2 (germline): LNHDA, SQIVND (reference sequence). CDR3 length equals 14 residues. The CDR3 protein is CASMDRGRYNEQFF. CDR3 sequence (DNA): TGTGCCAGCATGGACAGGGGGCGTTACAATGAGCAGTTCTTC.

The rearrangement links TRBV10-3 to TRBJ2-7; D perhaps matches TRBD1 (5 bases). This CDR3 is 14 amino acids long. CDR1 is ENHRY and CDR2 is SYGVKD in the germline V gene. V was shortened by 2 bases and J by 1 base, with 9 bases between the two germline ends. CDR3 region: CAISENRLSYEQYF. CDR3 nucleotides: TGTGCCATCAGTGAGAACAGGCTTTCCTACGAGCAGTACTTC.

CDR3 amino acids: CSVPSPSGSITDTQYF. The CDR3 nucleotides read TGCAGCGTCCCCTCCCCTAGCGGGAGTATCACAGATACGCAGTATTTT. The gene calls are TRBV29-1 and TRBJ2-3, with TRBD2 identical over 10 bases. V was pared by 6 bases and J by 2 bases, with 11 bases of the junction left unmatched. This CDR3 region has 16 residues. CDR1 and CDR2 (germline): SQVTM, ANQGSEA.

The rearrangement links TRBV5-1 to TRBJ2-1; 10 bases match TRBD2. Germline V gene data show CDR1 as SGHRS and CDR2 as YFSETQ. The CDR3 consists of 15 residues. After removal of 0 bases from V and 10 bases from J, the junction contained 7 bases not matched to a gene. For the CDR3, the DNA is TGCGCCAGCAGCTTGGAACTAGCGGGGCCAGGGGAGCAGTTCTTC. Its protein product is CASSLELAGPGEQFF.

V is TRBV7-3 and J is TRBJ2-1; 7 bases align to TRBD1. The CDR3 is 14 amino acids. J gave up 4 bases and V 5 bases, and 5 bases lay outside the gene matches. The germline V gene has CDR1 SGHTA and CDR2 FQGTGA. The CDR3 bases are TGTGCCAGCAGCCTCGGGACAGCTTACAATGAGCAGTTCTTC. It codes for CASSLGTAYNEQFF.